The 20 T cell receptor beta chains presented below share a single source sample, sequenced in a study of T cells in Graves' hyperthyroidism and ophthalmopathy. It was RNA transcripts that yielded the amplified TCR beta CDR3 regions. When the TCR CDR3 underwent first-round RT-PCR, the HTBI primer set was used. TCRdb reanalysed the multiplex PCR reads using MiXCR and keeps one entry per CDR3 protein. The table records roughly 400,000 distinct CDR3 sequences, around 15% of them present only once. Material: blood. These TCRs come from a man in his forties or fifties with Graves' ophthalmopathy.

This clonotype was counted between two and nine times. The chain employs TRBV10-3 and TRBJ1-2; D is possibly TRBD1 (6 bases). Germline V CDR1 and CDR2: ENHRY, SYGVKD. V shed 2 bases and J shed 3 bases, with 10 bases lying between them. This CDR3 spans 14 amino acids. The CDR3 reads CAISERTEYYGYTF. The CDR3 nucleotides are TGTGCCATCAGTGAGAGGACAGAGTACTATGGCTACACCTTC.

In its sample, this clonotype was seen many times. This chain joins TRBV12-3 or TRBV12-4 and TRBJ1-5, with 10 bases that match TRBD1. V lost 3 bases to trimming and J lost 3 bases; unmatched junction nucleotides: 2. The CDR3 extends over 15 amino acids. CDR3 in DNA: TGTGCCAGCAGTTTGGGGACAGGGGACAATCAGCCCCAGCATTTT. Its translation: CASSLGTGDNQPQHF.

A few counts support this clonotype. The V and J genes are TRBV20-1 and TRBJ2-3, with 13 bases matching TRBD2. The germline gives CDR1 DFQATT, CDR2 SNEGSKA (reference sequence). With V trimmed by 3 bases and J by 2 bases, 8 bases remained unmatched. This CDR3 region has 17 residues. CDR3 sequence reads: CSASVLAGGIHTDTQYF. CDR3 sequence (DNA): TGCAGTGCTAGTGTACTAGCGGGAGGGATCCACACAGATACGCAGTATTTT.

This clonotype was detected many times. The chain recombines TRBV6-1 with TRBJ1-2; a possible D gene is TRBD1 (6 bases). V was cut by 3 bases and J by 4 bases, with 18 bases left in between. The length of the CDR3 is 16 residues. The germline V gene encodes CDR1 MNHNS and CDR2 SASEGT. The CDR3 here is CASSDLTEDSGYGYTF. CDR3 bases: TGTGCCAGCAGTGATTTGACAGAGGACAGCGGCTATGGCTACACCTTC.

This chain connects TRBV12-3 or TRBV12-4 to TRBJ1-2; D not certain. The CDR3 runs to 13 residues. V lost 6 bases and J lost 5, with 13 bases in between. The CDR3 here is CASRSIDKYGYTF. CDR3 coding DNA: TGTGCCAGCAGATCAATAGACAAATATGGCTACACCTTC.

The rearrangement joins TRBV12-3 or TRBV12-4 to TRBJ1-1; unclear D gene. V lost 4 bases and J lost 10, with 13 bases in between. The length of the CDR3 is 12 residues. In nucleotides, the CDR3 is TGTGCCAGCAGTTACGTAATAATGGGAGCTTTCTTT. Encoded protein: CASSYVIMGAFF.

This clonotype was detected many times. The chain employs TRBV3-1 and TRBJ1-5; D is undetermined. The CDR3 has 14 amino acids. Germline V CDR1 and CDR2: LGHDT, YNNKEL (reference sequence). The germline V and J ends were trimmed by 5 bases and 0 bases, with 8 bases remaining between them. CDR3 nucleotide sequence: TGTGCCAGCAGCTACTCAAATAGCAATCAGCCCCAGCATTTT. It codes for CASSYSNSNQPQHF.

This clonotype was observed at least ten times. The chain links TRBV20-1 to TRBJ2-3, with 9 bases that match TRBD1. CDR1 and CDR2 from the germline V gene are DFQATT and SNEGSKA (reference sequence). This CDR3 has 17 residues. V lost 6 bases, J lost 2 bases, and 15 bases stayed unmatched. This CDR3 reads CSAQGTGPKSYTDTQYF. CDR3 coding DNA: TGCAGTGCCCAAGGGACAGGGCCTAAGTCGTACACAGATACGCAGTATTTT.

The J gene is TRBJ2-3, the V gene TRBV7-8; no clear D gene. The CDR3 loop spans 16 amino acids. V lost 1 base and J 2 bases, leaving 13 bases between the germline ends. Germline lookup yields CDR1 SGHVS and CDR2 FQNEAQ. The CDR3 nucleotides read TGTGCCAGCAGCTTAGTTATAACAGAGAACACAGATACGCAGTATTTT. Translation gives CASSLVITENTDTQYF.

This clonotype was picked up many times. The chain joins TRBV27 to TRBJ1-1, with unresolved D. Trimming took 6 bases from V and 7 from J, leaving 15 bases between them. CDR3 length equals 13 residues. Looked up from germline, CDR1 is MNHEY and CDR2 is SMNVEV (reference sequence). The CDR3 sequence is CASSNYGDIEAFF. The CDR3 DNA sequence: TGTGCCAGCAGCAACTACGGAGACATTGAAGCTTTCTTT.

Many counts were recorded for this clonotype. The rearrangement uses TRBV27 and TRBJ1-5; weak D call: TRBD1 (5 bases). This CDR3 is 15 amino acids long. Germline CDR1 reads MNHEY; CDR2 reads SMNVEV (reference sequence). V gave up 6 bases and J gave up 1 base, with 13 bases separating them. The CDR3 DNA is TGTGCCAGCAGAAGGGAAGGGGTGAGCAATCAGCCCCAGCATTTT. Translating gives CASRREGVSNQPQHF.

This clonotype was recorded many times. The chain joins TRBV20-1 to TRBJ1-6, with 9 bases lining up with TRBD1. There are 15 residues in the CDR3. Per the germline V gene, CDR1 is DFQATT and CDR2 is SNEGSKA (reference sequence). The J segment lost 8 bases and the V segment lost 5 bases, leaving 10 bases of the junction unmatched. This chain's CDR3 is CSAVPPDRGDSPLHF. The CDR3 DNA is TGCAGTGCTGTTCCCCCGGACAGGGGCGATTCACCCCTCCACTTT.

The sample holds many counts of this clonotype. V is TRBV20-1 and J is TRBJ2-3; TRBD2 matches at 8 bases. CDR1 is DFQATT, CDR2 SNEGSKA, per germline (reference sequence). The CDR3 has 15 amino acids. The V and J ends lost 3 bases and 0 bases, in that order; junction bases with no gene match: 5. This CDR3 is CSASQLAGSTDTQYF. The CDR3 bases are TGCAGTGCTAGTCAGCTAGCGGGTAGCACAGATACGCAGTATTTT.

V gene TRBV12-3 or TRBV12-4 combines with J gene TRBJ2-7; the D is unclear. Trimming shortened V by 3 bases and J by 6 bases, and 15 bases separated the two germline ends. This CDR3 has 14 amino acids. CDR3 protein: CASSFQSSMGEQYF. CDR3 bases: TGTGCCAGCAGTTTCCAAAGCAGCATGGGCGAGCAGTACTTC.

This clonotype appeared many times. CDR3 DNA: TGTGCCAGCAGCTTGTACAGGTCGGTATACGAGCAGTACTTC. Translating gives CASSLYRSVYEQYF. The genes are TRBV5-6 and TRBJ2-7; D may be TRBD1 (5 bases). Germline lookup yields CDR1 SGHDT and CDR2 YYEEEE. This CDR3 contains 14 residues. Trimming pared 1 base from V and 4 bases from J, leaving 12 bases between. Full variable domain (outside the CDR3, taken from reference TRBV5-6 and TRBJ2-7): DAGVTQSPTHLIKTRGQQVTLRCSPKSGHDTVSWYQQALGQGPQFIFQYYEEEERQRGNFPDRFSGHQFPNYSSELNVNALLLGDSALYLCASSLYRSVYEQYFGPGTRLTVT.

For the CDR3, the DNA is TGTGCCACCAGCAGAGATCGGGCGGGGGGGGGGTTCTTC. Residues: CATSRDRAGGGFF. The V and J genes are TRBV15 and TRBJ2-1; 9 bases line up with TRBD2. Germline assignment: CDR1 LNHNV and CDR2 YYDKDF (reference sequence). The V segment lost 0 bases and the J segment 15 bases; nucleotides outside the gene matches: 6. This CDR3 contains 13 residues.

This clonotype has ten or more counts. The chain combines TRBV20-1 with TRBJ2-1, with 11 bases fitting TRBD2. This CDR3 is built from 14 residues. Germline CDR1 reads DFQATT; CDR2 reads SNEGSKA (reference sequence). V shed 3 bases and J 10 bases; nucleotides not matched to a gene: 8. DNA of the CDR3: TGCAGTGCTAGCATGAGACTAGCGGGACGGGAGCAGTTCTTC. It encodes CSASMRLAGREQFF.

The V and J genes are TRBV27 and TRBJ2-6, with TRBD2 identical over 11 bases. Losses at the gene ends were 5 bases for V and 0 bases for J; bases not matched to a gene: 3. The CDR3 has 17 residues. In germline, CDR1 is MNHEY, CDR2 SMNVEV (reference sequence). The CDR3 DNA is TGTGCCAGCAGTGGGACTAGCGGTTCCTCTGGGGCCAACGTCCTGACTTTC. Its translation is CASSGTSGSSGANVLTF.

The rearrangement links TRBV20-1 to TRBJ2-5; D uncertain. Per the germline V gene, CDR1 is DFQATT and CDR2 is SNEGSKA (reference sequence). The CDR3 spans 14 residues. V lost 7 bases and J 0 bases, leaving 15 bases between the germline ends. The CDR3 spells CSVIPDQYQETQYF. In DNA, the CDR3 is TGCAGTGTAATTCCAGATCAGTACCAAGAGACCCAGTACTTC.

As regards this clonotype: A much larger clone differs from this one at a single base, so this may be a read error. Here the CDR3 reads CASSHGGGGTDTQYF. CDR3 nucleotides: TGTGCCAGCAGCCATGGAGGAGGAGGAACAGATACGCAGTATTTT. This chain links TRBV3-1 with TRBJ2-3; D may be TRBD2 (5 bases). From germline, CDR1 is LGHDT and CDR2 YNNKEL (reference sequence). This CDR3 spans 15 amino acids. V was clipped by 3 bases and J by 3 bases, with 13 bases between them.